This passage covers 5 T cell receptor beta chains from one sample sequenced in a study of shared T cell receptors in the human thymus. Some clones are missing from TCRdb's copy, which holds only in-frame ones; the method was immunoSEQ multiplex PCR. The sample has just under 550,000 clones, about four fifths seen once. The same sample was also used in a study of human thymus T cells.

The sequenced material came from thymocytes. The receptors originated from a boy younger than two with a congenital heart defect.

V and J are TRBV5-1 and TRBJ2-7; 7 bases agree with TRBD1. This CDR3 has 17 amino acids. The V and J ends lost 1 base and 5 bases, in that order; junction bases with no gene match: 15. Germline V gives CDR1 SGHRS, CDR2 YFSETQ. The CDR3 sequence is CASSLSGLTQGYNEQYF. In nucleotides, the CDR3 is TGCGCCAGCAGCTTGTCGGGCCTTACACAGGGGTACAACGAGCAGTACTTC.

This clone was counted once. V is TRBV30 and J is TRBJ2-5; no definite D call. The CDR3 length is 12 residues. Deletions cut 3 bases from V and 5 bases from J, with 10 bases between. CDR1 and CDR2 from the germline V gene are GTSNPN and SVGIG (reference sequence). In nucleotides, the CDR3 is TGTGCCTGGAGGGTAGAAGCGGAGACCCAGTACTTC. This translates into CAWRVEAETQYF. Full variable domain (outside the CDR3, taken from reference TRBV30 and TRBJ2-5): SQTIHQWPATLVQPVGSPLSLECTVEGTSNPNLYWYRQAAGRGLQLLFYSVGIGQISSEVPQNLSASRPQDRQFILSSKKLLLSDSGFYLCAWRVEAETQYFGPGTRLLVL.

This sequence joins TRBV5-1 and TRBJ2-3; TRBD2 agrees at 9 bases. CDR3 length equals 16 residues. Germline CDR1 and CDR2: SGHRS and YFSETQ. V shed 4 bases and J 2 bases; nucleotides not matched to a gene: 8. The CDR3 DNA reads as TGCGCCAGCAGCCGAGCGGGAGGATCTCCCACAGATACGCAGTATTTT. This codes for CASSRAGGSPTDTQYF. Full variable domain (remainder filled in from reference TRBV5-1 and TRBJ2-3): KAGVTQTPRYLIKTRGQQVTLSCSPISGHRSVSWYQQTPGQGLQFLFEYFSETQRNKGNFPGRFSGRQFSNSRSEMNVSTLELGDSALYLCASSRAGGSPTDTQYFGPGTRLTVL.

Here the CDR3 reads CASNKAGLSYEQYF. The CDR3, as DNA: TGTGCCAGCAATAAGGCAGGGTTATCCTACGAGCAGTACTTC. The V call is TRBV25-1, the J call TRBJ2-7; perhaps TRBD1 as D (5 bases). V shed 7 bases and J shed 1 base, with 14 bases lying between them. The CDR3 totals 14 residues. Germline assignment: CDR1 MGHDK and CDR2 SYGVNS.

The gene calls are TRBV5-8 and TRBJ1-5, with a weak D call TRBD1 (6 bases). Germline loops: CDR1 SGHTS, CDR2 YDEGEE. CDR3 length: 16 amino acids. The ends were cut back, 5 bases at V and 3 bases at J, with 18 bases in the middle. In DNA form, the CDR3 reads TGTGCCAGCAGATATGGGGCAGGGGAGATCAATCAGCCCCAGCATTTT. Translating it yields CASRYGAGEINQPQHF. The variable domain in full, with the rest retrieved from reference TRBV5-8 and TRBJ1-5, is EAGVTQSPTHLIKTRGQQATLRCSPISGHTSVYWYQQALGLGLQFLLWYDEGEERNRGNFPPRFSGRQFPNYSSELNVNALELEDSALYLCASRYGAGEINQPQHFGDGTRLSIL.